This T cell receptor beta chain appears in the sequencing data of a study of response to subunit inactivated influenza vaccine. Using its own MiXCR run on the RT-PCR reads, TCRdb lists one record per CDR3 protein. The profile shows over 400,000 distinct CDR3 sequences, about an eighth of them singletons. The CDR3 totals 14 residues. V was pared by 1 base and J by 7 bases, with 9 bases between. Germline V gene data show CDR1 as SGHDT and CDR2 as YYEEEE. The J gene is TRBJ1-6, the V gene TRBV5-6; D unclear. Specimen: PBMCs from blood, collected roughly 6 weeks after vaccination. This receptor was obtained from a man in his fifties or sixties who received an inactivated influenza vaccine. The CDR3: CASSLMGRNSPLHF. The CDR3 coding sequence is TGTGCCAGCAGCTTGATGGGGAGGAATTCACCCCTCCACTTT.